The next 17 T cell receptor beta chains were all read from a single sample in a study of cytomegalovirus exposure and HLA in healthy donors (dated 2017 in TCRdb). Library preparation employed the immunoSEQ multiplex PCR assay. For the multiplex PCR, a mixture combining 60 forward primers for TCR Vbeta segments and 13 reverse primers for TCR Jbeta segments was used. Sourced from immuneACCESS, this table was stored by TCRdb with only in-frame sequences that have V and J called. A share of the clones is absent; for the studies checked, an unresolved V gene accounts for under half, and the remainder has no known explanation. Within this sample are 150,000 to 200,000 clones, with around 80% of them counted one time only. The ten biggest clones cover about 4.4% of the sample. The material sequenced was PBMCs. These receptors all stem from a woman younger than 45 in good health and CMV-seropositive.

This rearrangement joins TRBV7-9 to TRBJ1-2; 9 bases align to TRBD1. This CDR3 contains 14 residues. CDR1 SEHNR and CDR2 FQNEAQ come from the germline V gene (reference sequence). V shed 4 bases and J 6 bases; nucleotides not matched to a gene: 6. In DNA form, the CDR3 reads TGTGCCAGCAGCTCGACAGGGGGGTACGATGGCTACACCTTC. This gives the protein CASSSTGGYDGYTF.

This chain uses TRBV11-1 with TRBJ1-2; weak D call: TRBD1 (5 bases). This CDR3 contains 16 residues. Between the trimmed V and J ends, which lost 9 bases and 0 bases, there was a span of 20 bases. Germline V gene lookup returns CDR1 SGHAT and CDR2 FQDESV (reference sequence). CDR3 residues: CARRRAGRTTNYGYTF. For the CDR3, the DNA is TGTGCCAGAAGGAGGGCGGGACGGACTACTAACTATGGCTACACCTTC.

The chain recombines TRBV10-2 with TRBJ1-1, with D uncertain. The V and J ends lost 0 bases and 6 bases respectively, with 14 bases between them. CDR1 is WSHSY and CDR2 is SAAADI in the germline V gene. CDR3 length equals 15 residues. CDR3 in DNA: TGCGCCAGCAGTGAGTCGCTCGGAGGGTTGTCTGAAGCTTTCTTT. Its protein product is CASSESLGGLSEAFF.

The chain combines TRBV7-2 with TRBJ2-7, with 7 bases fitting TRBD1. V was pared by 2 bases and J by 2 bases, with 9 bases of the junction left unmatched. This CDR3 contains 16 residues. Germline CDR1 reads SGHTA; CDR2 reads FQGNSA. The CDR3 sequence: CASSLNSWTGTYEQYF. The CDR3 nucleotides are TGTGCCAGCAGCTTAAATAGTTGGACAGGAACCTACGAGCAGTACTTC.

This clone was seen a few times. The chain carries TRBV19 and TRBJ1-1, with 11 positions matching TRBD1. CDR1 and CDR2 (germline): LNHDA, SQIVND (reference sequence). The ends lost 4 bases at V and 3 bases at J; junction bases unmatched: 4. The CDR3 totals 15 residues. The DNA of the CDR3 is TGTGCCAGTAGTACCAGGGACAGGGGGGACACTGAAGCTTTCTTT. It encodes CASSTRDRGDTEAFF. The full variable domain, with the rest looked up from reference TRBV19 and TRBJ1-1, is DGGITQSPKYLFRKEGQNVTLSCEQNLNHDAMYWYRQDPGQGLRLIYYSQIVNDFQKGDIAEGYSVSREKKESFPLTVTSAQKNPTAFYLCASSTRDRGDTEAFFGQGTRLTVV.

This clone was seen a handful of times. The chain employs TRBV7-9 and TRBJ2-5, with D tentatively TRBD2 (6 bases). The CDR3 extends over 14 amino acids. V gave up 7 bases and J gave up 3 bases, with 15 bases separating them. Germline values: CDR1 SEHNR, CDR2 FQNEAQ (reference sequence). The CDR3 DNA sequence: TGTGCCAGCACTCTGGAGGAGGGGAAAGAGACCCAGTACTTC. Amino acids: CASTLEEGKETQYF. The whole variable domain, remainder taken from reference TRBV7-9 and TRBJ2-5, is DTGVSQNPRHKITKRGQNVTFRCDPISEHNRLYWYRQTLGQGPEFLTYFQNEAQLEKSRLLSDRFSAERPKGSFSTLEIQRTEQGDSAMYLCASTLEEGKETQYFGPGTRLLVL.

J is TRBJ1-2 and V is TRBV2; D gene unclear. V dropped 6 bases and J dropped 2 bases, with 13 bases sitting between them. CDR1 and CDR2 (germline): SNHLY, FYNNEI. The CDR3 length is 14 residues. The CDR3 DNA reads as TGTGCCAGCAGCCCTCGCGCGCCCAACTATGGCTACACCTTC. Amino acids: CASSPRAPNYGYTF.

The J gene is TRBJ1-1, the V gene TRBV27, with 7 bases matching TRBD1. Per germline, CDR1 MNHEY and CDR2 SMNVEV (reference sequence). Trimming cost V 5 bases and J 4 bases; bases outside gene matches: 7. The CDR3 extends over 14 amino acids. In DNA form, the CDR3 reads TGTGCCAGCAGTCCACGGGACAGTCTCACTGAAGCTTTCTTT. As protein: CASSPRDSLTEAFF.

This chain connects TRBV4-3 to TRBJ1-1; D gene uncertain. V was shortened by 0 bases and J by 5 bases, with 7 bases between the two germline ends. Germline V CDR1 and CDR2: LGHNA, YSLEER. This CDR3 region has 13 residues. The CDR3 is CASSQDRETEAFF. CDR3 DNA: TGCGCCAGCAGCCAAGATCGAGAAACTGAAGCTTTCTTT.

This clone was seen a handful of times. The rearrangement joins TRBV30 to TRBJ2-3, with 9 bases lining up with TRBD2. With V trimmed by 5 bases and J by 2 bases, 5 bases remained unmatched. Germline loops: CDR1 GTSNPN, CDR2 SVGIG (reference sequence). The CDR3 contains 14 residues. CDR3 sequence (DNA): TGTGCCTGGCGTGGCGGGAGGGCCACAGATACGCAGTATTTT. It codes for CAWRGGRATDTQYF.

The rearrangement uses TRBV5-4 and TRBJ1-2, with a weak D call TRBD1 (5 bases). V was shortened by 4 bases and J by 4 bases, with 17 bases between the two germline ends. The CDR3 is made up of 15 amino acids. CDR1 is SGHNT and CDR2 is YYREEE in the germline V gene (reference sequence). The CDR3 DNA is TGTGCCAGCAGCGAGGACATTGGGGAGGGCTATGGCTACACCTTC. It specifies CASSEDIGEGYGYTF.

The chain links TRBV19 to TRBJ2-7; D possibly corresponds to TRBD1 (5 bases). The CDR3 spans 13 residues. V lost 0 bases and J lost 7, with 10 bases in between. Germline V lookup: CDR1 LNHDA, CDR2 SQIVND (reference sequence). For the CDR3, the DNA is TGTGCCAGTAGTATAGATTGGGCAGGGGAGCAGTACTTC. Protein product: CASSIDWAGEQYF. The whole variable domain, filled in from reference TRBV19 and TRBJ2-7, reads DGGITQSPKYLFRKEGQNVTLSCEQNLNHDAMYWYRQDPGQGLRLIYYSQIVNDFQKGDIAEGYSVSREKKESFPLTVTSAQKNPTAFYLCASSIDWAGEQYFGPGTRLTVT.

The rearrangement joins TRBV7-9 to TRBJ1-5; D unclear. The V gene lost 2 bases and the J gene lost 5 bases, with 4 bases spanning the gap. Germline V lookup: CDR1 SEHNR, CDR2 FQNEAQ (reference sequence). The CDR3 consists of 12 residues. CDR3 nucleotide sequence: TGTGCCAGCAGCTTACAGGATCAGCCCCAGCATTTT. Amino acid sequence: CASSLQDQPQHF.

This clone has only a few counts. This chain links TRBV6-5 with TRBJ2-2; D call uncertain. The V end was cut by 3 bases, the J end by 0 bases, with 8 bases between. There are 15 residues in the CDR3. Germline V lookup: CDR1 MNHEY, CDR2 SVGAGI. This chain's CDR3 is CASSYGSSNTGELFF. The CDR3, as DNA: TGTGCCAGCAGTTATGGCTCCTCGAACACCGGGGAGCTGTTTTTT.

The rearrangement joins TRBV30 to TRBJ2-1; 12 bases match TRBD2. Germline CDR1 reads GTSNPN; CDR2 reads SVGIG (reference sequence). Losses at the gene ends were 3 bases for V and 5 bases for J; bases not matched to a gene: 5. The CDR3 spans 15 residues. The DNA of the CDR3 is TGTGCCTGGAGGCCGACTAGCGGGGGAAACAATGAGCAGTTCTTC. This gives the protein CAWRPTSGGNNEQFF.

J is TRBJ1-4 and V is TRBV10-3; 7 bases match TRBD1. Unmatched junction bases numbered 4, after V lost 10 bases and J lost 2 bases. Germline CDR1 and CDR2: ENHRY and SYGVKD. The CDR3 has 13 amino acids. CDR3 sequence: CATAGGTNEKLFF. CDR3 in DNA: TGTGCCACGGCAGGGGGTACTAATGAAAAACTGTTTTTT.

This clone was observed a single time. This chain uses TRBV4-1 with TRBJ1-4; D is possibly TRBD1 (5 bases). This CDR3 comprises 15 residues. V lost 6 bases, J lost 8 bases, and 19 bases lay in between. Germline CDR1 reads MGHRA; CDR2 reads YSYEKL. CDR3 DNA sequence: TGCGCCAGCAGTCCCATCGGGGGTAAGCGCGAAAAACTGTTTTTT. This translates into CASSPIGGKREKLFF.